The rows below give T cell receptor beta chains drawn from one sample of a study of cytomegalovirus exposure and HLA in healthy donors. Profiled with immunoSEQ multiplex PCR; TCRdb holds only in-frame clones, not every one. Counted here are about 330,000 clones, 75% to 90% occurring once; the ten biggest clones make up over 0.8%. The material sequenced was PBMCs. The receptors derive from a woman aged 18-29 years in good health and CMV-seronegative. The CDR3 runs from the conserved cysteine through the conserved F or W. The D gene is left open where the match is weak. Rows give clone size only sometimes, using once, few, many, or a class for an expanded clone.

TRBJ2-2 TRBD2 TRBV25-1 . CASSETRGANTGELFF TGTGCCAGCAGTGAAACCCGGGGGGCGAACACCGGGGAGCTGTTTTTT
TRBJ1-1 . TRBV29-1 . CSVNRDLNTEAFF TGCAGCGTCAACAGAGATCTGAACACTGAAGCTTTCTTT
TRBJ2-3 TRBD1 TRBV5-4 . CASSPGQGSTDTQYF TGTGCCAGCAGCCCCGGACAGGGGAGCACAGATACGCAGTATTTT
TRBJ1-1 TRBD1 TRBV5-4 . CASSFLGTGVAFF TGTGCCAGCAGCTTCCTCGGGACAGGGGTGGCTTTCTTT
TRBJ2-7 TRBD2 TRBV10-3 . CAISGQAGVGYEQYF TGTGCCATCAGTGGACAAGCGGGAGTTGGCTACGAGCAGTACTTC
TRBJ2-7 TRBD2 TRBV10-1 few CASSGGLAGVFRYEQYF TGCGCCAGCAGCGGGGGACTAGCGGGAGTCTTTCGGTACGAGCAGTACTTC
TRBJ1-1 . TRBV4-1 once CASNDGLILGNTEAFF TGCGCCAGCAACGACGGACTGATTTTGGGGAACACTGAAGCTTTCTTT
TRBJ2-3 . TRBV7-3 . CASSLQGPTDTQYF TGTGCCAGCAGCTTACAGGGCCCCACAGATACGCAGTATTTT
TRBJ2-1 TRBD2 TRBV7-9 . CASSLVWTSDPNEQFF TGTGCCAGCAGCTTAGTCTGGACTAGCGACCCCAATGAGCAGTTCTTC
TRBJ2-3 . TRBV7-2 . CASSPDRGGSFTDTQYF TGTGCCAGCAGCCCTGATAGGGGCGGTTCCTTCACAGATACGCAGTATTTT
TRBJ2-7 TRBD2 TRBV10-3 . CAISEMTSGEGRAYEQYF TGTGCCATCAGTGAGATGACTAGCGGAGAGGGGCGGGCTTACGAGCAGTACTTC
TRBJ2-2 TRBD1 TRBV27 . CASSSLDGTVSTGELFF TGTGCCAGCAGTTCCTTAGATGGGACAGTCAGCACCGGGGAGCTGTTTTTT
TRBJ2-4 . TRBV7-2 . CASSLGRLLAKNIQYF TGTGCCAGCAGCTTAGGAAGACTCCTAGCCAAAAACATTCAGTACTTC
TRBJ2-5 . TRBV9 . CASSGPGETQYF TGTGCCAGCAGCGGTCCGGGGGAGACCCAGTACTTC
TRBJ2-3 . TRBV2 . CARRGLLQNTDTQYF TGTGCCAGAAGGGGACTCCTACAGAACACAGATACGCAGTATTTT
TRBJ2-5 TRBD2 TRBV4-3 . CASSQKAGADLRETQYF TGCGCCAGCAGCCAGAAAGCGGGAGCGGACCTCCGGGAGACCCAGTACTTC
TRBJ1-1 . TRBV6-6 once CASSPGEGVNTEAFF TGTGCCAGCAGTCCCGGAGAGGGAGTGAACACTGAAGCTTTCTTT
TRBJ1-2 TRBD1 TRBV18 . CASSPQGQGRNYGYTF TGTGCCAGCTCACCACAGGGACAGGGTCGAAACTATGGCTACACCTTC
TRBJ2-1 TRBD2 TRBV7-9 once CASSPGLVFPNEQFF TGTGCCAGCAGCCCCGGACTAGTTTTTCCGAATGAGCAGTTCTTC
TRBJ1-4 . TRBV27 . CASSLRRAAGEKLFF TGTGCCAGCAGTTTAAGGAGAGCGGCGGGTGAAAAACTGTTTTTT
TRBJ2-3 TRBD2 TRBV19 . CASSIPLQRGFTDTQYF TGTGCCAGTAGTATACCGCTCCAGCGGGGATTCACAGATACGCAGTATTTT
TRBJ1-2 TRBD1 TRBV2 . CASRPGTGGYGYTF TGTGCCAGCAGGCCCGGGACAGGGGGCTATGGCTACACCTTC
TRBJ1-2 . TRBV6-5 . CASSYDRRANYGYTF TGTGCCAGCAGTTATGACCGACGGGCTAACTATGGCTACACCTTC
TRBJ2-2 TRBD2 TRBV27 . CAVRPAGNTGELFF TGTGCCGTCCGCCCAGCGGGAAACACCGGGGAGCTGTTTTTT
TRBJ2-7 . TRBV10-1 . CASSEVSSYEQYF TGCGCCAGTTCCGAGGTTAGCTCCTACGAGCAGTACTTC
TRBJ2-3 TRBD2 TRBV7-9 . CASSRLATSTDTQYF TGTGCCAGCAGCAGACTAGCGACTAGCACAGATACGCAGTATTTT
TRBJ1-1 . TRBV30 . CAWSRGGIPEAFF TGTGCCTGGAGTCGCGGGGGGATCCCTGAAGCTTTCTTT
TRBJ2-3 TRBD2 TRBV9 . CASSPLAGDSTDTQYF TGTGCCAGCAGCCCCCTTGCGGGAGACAGCACAGATACGCAGTATTTT
TRBJ1-2 TRBD1 TRBV28 . CAGQGSGYGYTF TGTGCCGGACAGGGTTCGGGTTATGGCTACACCTTC
TRBJ2-7 TRBD2 TRBV29-1 . CSVEVAGGPHYEQYF TGCAGCGTTGAAGTAGCGGGAGGGCCCCACTACGAGCAGTACTTC
TRBJ2-5 . TRBV28 . CAITTNEAGETQYF TGTGCCATTACCACCAACGAGGCGGGAGAGACCCAGTACTTC
TRBJ1-2 . TRBV18 . CASSTAGEGGYGYTF TGTGCCAGTTCAACCGCGGGTGAGGGTGGCTATGGCTACACCTTC
TRBJ2-2 TRBD2 TRBV4-3 . CASSRLLAGVSDTGELFF TGCGCCAGCAGCCGTCTCCTAGCGGGAGTAAGTGACACCGGGGAGCTGTTTTTT
TRBJ2-2 . TRBV9 . CASSAGGLGGTGELFF TGTGCCAGCAGCGCGGGAGGACTAGGGGGGACCGGGGAGCTGTTTTTT
TRBJ1-1 . TRBV4-2 . CASSLNREVEAFF TGTGCCAGCAGCCTCAACCGGGAGGTTGAAGCTTTCTTT
TRBJ2-3 TRBD2 TRBV4-3 . CASSQEPGLAPTDTQYF TGCGCCAGCAGCCAGGAACCGGGACTAGCGCCCACAGATACGCAGTATTTT
TRBJ2-7 TRBD2 TRBV11-2 . CASSNGVAGGDGEQYF TGTGCCAGCAGCAATGGGGTAGCGGGAGGTGACGGCGAGCAGTACTTC
TRBJ1-5 TRBD1 TRBV5-6 . CASSRQGITNQPQHF TGTGCCAGCAGCCGACAGGGGATAACCAATCAGCCCCAGCATTTT
TRBJ1-1 TRBD1 TRBV28 once CASSLGDREETEAFF TGTGCCAGCAGTTTAGGGGACAGGGAAGAAACTGAAGCTTTCTTT
TRBJ1-2 . TRBV7-6 . CASSLDGGLDGYTF TGTGCCAGCAGCTTAGATGGAGGGTTAGATGGCTACACCTTC
TRBJ1-1 . TRBV6-5 . CASSSRTGNTEAFF TGTGCCAGCAGTTCACGGACTGGGAACACTGAAGCTTTCTTT
TRBJ1-2 . TRBV30 once CAWSNGISGYTF TGTGCCTGGAGTAACGGGATTAGTGGCTACACCTTC
TRBJ1-2 . TRBV7-2 few CASSLGREGGYTF TGTGCCAGCAGCTTAGGCAGGGAAGGAGGCTACACCTTC
TRBJ2-5 . TRBV29-1 . CSVAGVGETQYF TGCAGCGTTGCAGGGGTGGGGGAGACCCAGTACTTC
TRBJ2-2 . TRBV18 . CASSSSGTGELFF TGTGCCAGCTCGTCAAGCGGGACCGGGGAGCTGTTTTTT
TRBJ2-7 . TRBV2 . CASNRDSQTYEQYF TGTGCCAGCAACCGGGACTCCCAGACCTACGAGCAGTACTTC
TRBJ2-5 . TRBV6-5 . CASRRGTVTQETQYF TGTGCCAGCAGACGCGGGACAGTTACCCAAGAGACCCAGTACTTC
TRBJ2-5 TRBD2 TRBV6-1 many CASNKIAGDQETQYF TGTGCCAGCAATAAAATAGCGGGAGATCAAGAGACCCAGTACTTC
TRBJ2-1 TRBD2 TRBV7-9 . CASSPAGAYNEQFF TGTGCCAGCAGCCCAGCGGGGGCCTACAATGAGCAGTTCTTC
TRBJ2-5 . TRBV18 . CASSPPIQETQYF TGTGCCAGCTCACCACCGATCCAGGAGACCCAGTACTTC
TRBJ1-1 TRBD1 TRBV7-9 . CASSSQGVNTEAFF TGTGCCAGCAGCTCACAGGGGGTTAACACTGAAGCTTTCTTT
TRBJ2-7 . TRBV5-1 few CASGYEQANYEQYF TGCGCCAGCGGCTACGAACAGGCGAACTACGAGCAGTACTTC
TRBJ2-1 . TRBV4-1 . CASSQPTDRTSYNEQFF TGCGCCAGCAGCCAACCTACCGACAGGACCTCCTACAATGAGCAGTTCTTC
TRBJ2-7 . TRBV20-1 . CSAGRTGEQYF TGCAGTGCGGGGAGGACAGGCGAGCAGTACTTC
TRBJ2-1 TRBD2 TRBV7-2 . CASSRWASGQREQFF TGTGCCAGCAGTCGCTGGGCTAGCGGACAACGGGAGCAGTTCTTC
TRBJ2-7 . TRBV28 . CASAPAGAYEQYF TGTGCCAGCGCGCCCGCAGGGGCCTACGAGCAGTACTTC
TRBJ1-1 . TRBV19 . CASSPGLRPEAFF TGTGCCAGTAGCCCTGGTTTGAGGCCTGAAGCTTTCTTT
TRBJ2-7 . TRBV27 once CASSPTSRGSYEQYF TGTGCCAGCAGCCCAACTTCACGGGGAAGCTACGAGCAGTACTTC
TRBJ2-5 . TRBV10-3 . CAILSGETQYF TGTGCCATCCTCTCAGGGGAGACCCAGTACTTC